These 23 T cell receptor beta chains were sequenced from one sample in a study of sequential checkpoint blockade in melanoma. Treatment meaning: randomized to nivolumab then ipilimumab (arm A) or the reverse (arm B). The method was immunoSEQ multiplex PCR; TCRdb's version includes in-frame clones alone and lacks a portion of them. The sample holds tens of thousands of clones, 77% seen once. The specimen comprised CD8+ T cells sorted from blood (inferred from file names), sampled from a patient given nivolumab and ipilimumab in sequence. The receptors derive from a human donor with melanoma.

This clone was detected once. The chain is built from TRBV28 and TRBJ1-5, with D perhaps TRBD1 (5 bases). V dropped 3 bases and J dropped 2 bases, with 17 bases sitting between them. In germline, CDR1 is MDHEN, CDR2 SYDVKM. CDR3 length: 17 residues. The CDR3 protein is CASSLGGGFLGNQPQHF. The CDR3 nucleotides read TGTGCCAGCAGTTTGGGTGGGGGGTTCCTAGGCAATCAGCCCCAGCATTTT. Full variable domain (remainder filled in from reference TRBV28 and TRBJ1-5): DVKVTQSSRYLVKRTGEKVFLECVQDMDHENMFWYRQDPGLGLRLIYFSYDVKMKEKGDIPEGYSVSREKKERFSLILESASTNQTSMYLCASSLGGGFLGNQPQHFGDGTRLSIL.

The genes are TRBV7-8 and TRBJ1-3; TRBD2 might be the D (6 bases). The J call may be in error: the DNA end matches TRBJ2-2 better. This CDR3 comprises 16 residues. Germline V lookup: CDR1 SGHVS, CDR2 FQNEAQ. In DNA, the CDR3 is TGTGCCAGTCAGCTTAGAACGCAGGGAGGAACCGGGGAGCTGTTTTTT. Protein product: CASQLRTQGGTGELFF.

The rearrangement links TRBV5-6 to TRBJ2-7; no reliable D call. Germline assignment: CDR1 SGHDT and CDR2 YYEEEE. Trimming pared 4 bases from V and 6 bases from J, leaving 17 bases between. The CDR3 runs to 14 residues. CDR3 in amino acids: CASSALPSSGEQYF. The CDR3, as DNA: TGTGCCAGCAGCGCACTCCCAAGTTCCGGCGAGCAGTACTTC.

In nucleotides, the CDR3 is TGTGCCAGTAGTATAGATATCTGGACTAGGGAGACCCAGTACTTC. Translated: CASSIDIWTRETQYF. The V and J genes are TRBV19 and TRBJ2-5; TRBD2 aligns across 7 bases. CDR1 is LNHDA and CDR2 is SQIVND in the germline V gene (reference sequence). CDR3 length equals 15 residues. V shed 0 bases, J shed 5 bases, and the junction held 6 bases outside the gene matches.

This rearrangement joins TRBV13 to TRBJ2-1; D is perhaps TRBD2 (6 bases). V lost 0 bases, J lost 7 bases, and 25 bases lay in between. The V gene's germline CDR1 is PRHDT and CDR2 FYEKMQ (reference sequence). This CDR3 comprises 19 residues. The CDR3 protein is CASSLGAVALGLILNEQFF. Written as DNA, the CDR3 is TGTGCCAGCAGCTTAGGTGCGGTGGCGCTCGGACTAATTTTGAATGAGCAGTTCTTC.

The V and J genes are TRBV28 and TRBJ1-1, with D possibly TRBD1 on 5 matching bases. The CDR3 totals 15 residues. V lost 5 bases and J lost 6, with 19 bases in between. Germline V gene sequence: CDR1 MDHEN, CDR2 SYDVKM. As DNA, the CDR3 is TGTGCCAGCAGTCCCCCTGGGGCTCGGGTGGCTGAAGCTTTCTTT. Its protein product is CASSPPGARVAEAFF.

This clone was counted between two and nine times. The chain links TRBV5-1 to TRBJ2-1, with a weak D call TRBD2 (6 bases). The CDR3 totals 15 residues. Per germline, CDR1 SGHRS and CDR2 YFSETQ. V was pared by 0 bases and J by 2 bases, with 9 bases between. CDR3 protein: CASSLAGVAYNEQFF. CDR3 coding DNA: TGCGCCAGCAGCTTGGCGGGGGTGGCCTACAATGAGCAGTTCTTC.

The rearrangement links TRBV19 to TRBJ1-1, with 8 bases lining up with TRBD1. The CDR3 loop spans 14 amino acids. V lost 6 bases to trimming and J lost 1 base; unmatched junction nucleotides: 4. Germline lookup yields CDR1 LNHDA and CDR2 SQIVND (reference sequence). As DNA, the CDR3 is TGTGCCAGTAGCCGGACAGGGAGGAACACTGAAGCTTTCTTT. Residues: CASSRTGRNTEAFF. Drawing the rest from reference TRBV19 and TRBJ1-1, the complete variable domain is DGGITQSPKYLFRKEGQNVTLSCEQNLNHDAMYWYRQDPGQGLRLIYYSQIVNDFQKGDIAEGYSVSREKKESFPLTVTSAQKNPTAFYLCASSRTGRNTEAFFGQGTRLTVV.

The chain joins TRBV4-3 to TRBJ2-7; TRBD1 matches at 8 bases. Germline CDR1 and CDR2: LGHNA and YSLEER. V shed 0 bases and J 5 bases; nucleotides not matched to a gene: 6. The CDR3 runs 15 residues. CDR3 in amino acids: CASSQDQRTGNEQYF. DNA for the CDR3: TGCGCCAGCAGCCAAGATCAGCGGACAGGGAACGAGCAGTACTTC.

The chain recombines TRBV9 with TRBJ1-2; 7 nucleotides line up with TRBD1. This CDR3 comprises 14 residues. The V gene's germline CDR1 is SGDLS and CDR2 YYNGEE. Losses at the gene ends were 2 bases for V and 2 bases for J; bases not matched to a gene: 3. CDR3 sequence reads: CASSVWGQNYGYTF. The CDR3 region has the DNA TGTGCCAGCAGCGTTTGGGGACAGAACTATGGCTACACCTTC.

The genes are TRBV5-6 and TRBJ2-3; a weak D match, TRBD2 (5 bases). The CDR3 is 13 amino acids. V was trimmed by 4 bases and J by 4 bases, leaving 10 bases between them. The germline V gene has CDR1 SGHDT and CDR2 YYEEEE. The chain's CDR3 is CASSGLTADTQYF. The CDR3 DNA is TGTGCCAGCAGCGGACTGACCGCAGATACGCAGTATTTT.

The genes are TRBV9 and TRBJ1-2, with a tentative D call TRBD1 (6 bases). V was shortened by 3 bases and J by 3 bases, with 15 bases between the two germline ends. There are 15 residues in the CDR3. Germline-derived CDR1 and CDR2 are SGDLS and YYNGEE. The DNA for the CDR3 is TGTGCCAGCAGCGGGACAAGGGGGGGGCACTATGGCTACACCTTC. The encoded protein is CASSGTRGGHYGYTF.

The rearrangement joins TRBV7-2 to TRBJ2-7, with 7 bases fitting TRBD2. The CDR3 is 14 residues long. The V gene end was trimmed by 2 bases and the J gene end by 5 bases; junction bases not matched to a gene: 6. Germline V gene sequence: CDR1 SGHTA, CDR2 FQGNSA. This chain's CDR3 is CASSLWEGTHEQYF. The CDR3 nucleotides read TGTGCCAGCAGCTTATGGGAGGGGACCCACGAGCAGTACTTC.

This clone is categorized as medium-sized. This chain uses TRBV7-8 with TRBJ2-7; weak D call: TRBD1 (7 bases). The CDR3 is 14 residues long. The germline gives CDR1 SGHVS, CDR2 FQNEAQ. The V gene lost 2 bases and the J gene lost 4 bases, with 12 bases spanning the gap. The CDR3 sequence is CASSLIRGVYEQYF. CDR3 nucleotides: TGTGCCAGCAGCTTAATCAGGGGGGTATACGAGCAGTACTTC.

This sequence joins TRBV4-3 and TRBJ2-2, with TRBD2 matching 8 bases. V lost 0 bases and J lost 6; bases outside the gene matches: 15. The CDR3 consists of 19 residues. Germline V lookup: CDR1 LGHNA, CDR2 YSLEER. Here the CDR3 reads CASSQDLGGGGPNPGELFF. Here the CDR3 DNA reads TGCGCCAGCAGCCAAGATCTCGGGGGGGGCGGACCAAACCCCGGGGAGCTGTTTTTT.

V gene TRBV27 combines with J gene TRBJ2-1, with 9 bases identical to TRBD2. Germline trimming cut 4 bases from V and 4 bases from J; bases unmatched to any gene: 8. The germline V gene encodes CDR1 MNHEY and CDR2 SMNVEV (reference sequence). The CDR3 contains 16 residues. CDR3 in amino acids: CASSSPTSGFYNEQFF. CDR3 sequence (DNA): TGTGCCAGCAGTTCCCCGACTAGCGGCTTTTACAATGAGCAGTTCTTC.

The chain carries TRBV5-6 and TRBJ2-7, with D possibly being TRBD1 (6 bases). The CDR3 length is 14 residues. The ends were cut back, 4 bases at V and 1 base at J, with 12 bases in the middle. In germline, CDR1 is SGHDT, CDR2 YYEEEE. The CDR3 is CASSPGQNSYEQYF. The CDR3 nucleotides read TGTGCCAGCAGCCCAGGACAGAATTCCTACGAGCAGTACTTC.

This chain uses TRBV7-9 with TRBJ1-5, with unresolved D. The ends were cut back, 5 bases at V and 4 bases at J, with 9 bases in the middle. Germline lookup yields CDR1 SEHNR and CDR2 FQNEAQ (reference sequence). CDR3 length equals 13 residues. The CDR3 sequence is CASSTDPNQPQHF. The CDR3 bases are TGTGCCAGCAGCACAGACCCGAATCAGCCCCAGCATTTT.

This clone was seen a single time. At one end, the junction sequence differs from germline, possibly due to a read error. The chain is built from TRBV12-5 and TRBJ2-7, with D hard to call. CDR1 and CDR2 from the germline V gene are LGHNT and FRNRAP. The CDR3 extends over 14 amino acids. The CDR3 sequence: CASGVQLSSYEQYF. In nucleotides, the CDR3 is TGTGCCAGTGGAGTGCAGTTAAGCTCCTACGAGCAGTACTTC.

V usage is TRBV19 and J usage is TRBJ2-1; D is perhaps TRBD2 (5 bases). Trimming removed 5 bases at V and 7 bases at J, with 12 bases between. The CDR3 consists of 13 residues. CDR1 is LNHDA, CDR2 SQIVND, per germline (reference sequence). CDR3 region: CASSLGLQNEQFF. CDR3 DNA: TGTGCCAGTAGTCTAGGACTCCAGAATGAGCAGTTCTTC.

The chain's CDR3 is CASSQDRSSADEQYF. The CDR3 DNA reads TGCGCCAGCAGCCAAGATAGGAGTAGCGCGGACGAGCAGTACTTC. This chain links TRBV4-1 with TRBJ2-7; D is possibly TRBD2 (5 bases). Germline CDR1 reads MGHRA; CDR2 reads YSYEKL. This CDR3 is built from 15 residues. The V gene lost 0 bases and the J gene lost 5 bases, with 14 bases spanning the gap.

This chain uses TRBV7-9 with TRBJ2-5, with a tentative D call TRBD1 (6 bases). This CDR3 is built from 13 residues. Trimming removed 5 bases at V and 5 bases at J, with 12 bases between. CDR1 is SEHNR, CDR2 FQNEAQ, per germline (reference sequence). Written as DNA, the CDR3 is TGTGCCAGCAGCATACAGGGTGTCGAGACCCAGTACTTC. It codes for CASSIQGVETQYF.

The chain employs TRBV9 and TRBJ2-7; possible D gene TRBD1, 5 bases. Germline lookup yields CDR1 SGDLS and CDR2 YYNGEE. The CDR3 loop spans 13 amino acids. Trimming removed 2 bases at V and 7 bases at J, with 13 bases between. The CDR3 sequence is CASSVGIGQEQYF. Here the CDR3 DNA reads TGTGCCAGCAGCGTGGGTATTGGACAAGAGCAGTACTTC. The full variable domain, its missing parts supplied by reference TRBV9 and TRBJ2-7, is DSGVTQTPKHLITATGQRVTLRCSPRSGDLSVYWYQQSLDQGLQFLIQYYNGEERAKGNILERFSAQQFPDLHSELNLSSLELGDSALYFCASSVGIGQEQYFGPGTRLTVT.